This T cell receptor (beta chain) is drawn from a study of cytomegalovirus exposure and HLA in healthy donors. The CDR3 extends over 15 amino acids. Germline CDR1 and CDR2: PRHDT and FYEKMQ (reference sequence). The ends were cut back, 0 bases at V and 5 bases at J, with 8 bases in the middle. Vbeta (60) and Jbeta (13) primers were used in the PCR. Per the original data handling: In a later analysis, of roughly 73 million unique beta chains, about 11 million appeared in at least two donors. The assay was immunoSEQ multiplex PCR, and TCRdb's table has in-frame clones only and misses some. V, J and clone size derive from that table, while D and trimming were established from the DNA sequence. The table lists 150,000 to 250,000 clones, about four fifths of them singletons, with 1.5% in the top ten.

The sequence was collected from a girl aged 10-17 years in good health and CMV-seropositive. The specimen sequenced was PBMCs. The rearrangement joins TRBV13 to TRBJ1-6, with unresolved D. The CDR3 sequence: CASSLGRLNNSPLHF. The CDR3 DNA is TGTGCCAGCAGCTTAGGCAGGCTGAATAATTCACCCCTCCACTTT.